This record concerns one T cell receptor (beta chain) sequence. What it binds is unknown. Libraries were prepared by immunoSEQ multiplex PCR; TCRdb keeps only in-frame clonotypes and omits some of them. The table lists about 2 million clones, about 95% of them singletons. As defined, naive CD8 cells were CD45RO-negative and positively selected for CCR7, with terminally differentiated effector memory CD45RA+ cells excluded. The CDR3 has 12 residues. The data derive from a study of shared clonotypes between healthy human individuals. The study, taken as a whole, reports: Rarefaction indicated that sorted-subset sequencing remained incomplete although depth was large.

The TCR sequence derives from a man aged 18 to 35 in good health. The chain joins TRBV21-1 to TRBJ2-7. TRBV21-1 is a pseudogene. Sequenced material: naive CD8+ T cells sorted from blood. CDR3 in amino acids: CASSNVPESQYF. Here the CDR3 DNA reads TGTGCCAGCAGCAACGTCCCAGAGTCGCAGTACTTC.